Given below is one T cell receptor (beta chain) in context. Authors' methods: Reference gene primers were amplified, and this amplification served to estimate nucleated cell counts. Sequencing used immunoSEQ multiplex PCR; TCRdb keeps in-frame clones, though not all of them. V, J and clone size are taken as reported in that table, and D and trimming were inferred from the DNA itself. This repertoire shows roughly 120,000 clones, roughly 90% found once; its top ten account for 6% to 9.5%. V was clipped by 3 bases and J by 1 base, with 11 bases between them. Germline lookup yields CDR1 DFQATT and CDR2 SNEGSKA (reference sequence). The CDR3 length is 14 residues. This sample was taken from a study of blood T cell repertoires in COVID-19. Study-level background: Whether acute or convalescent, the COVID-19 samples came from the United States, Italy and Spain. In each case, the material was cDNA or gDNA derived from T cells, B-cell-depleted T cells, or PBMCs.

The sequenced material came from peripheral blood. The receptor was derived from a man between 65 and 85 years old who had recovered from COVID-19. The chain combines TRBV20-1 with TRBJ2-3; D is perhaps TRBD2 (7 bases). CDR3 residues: CSASGGGGTDTQYF. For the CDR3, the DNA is TGCAGTGCTAGTGGGGGGGGCGGCACAGATACGCAGTATTTT.